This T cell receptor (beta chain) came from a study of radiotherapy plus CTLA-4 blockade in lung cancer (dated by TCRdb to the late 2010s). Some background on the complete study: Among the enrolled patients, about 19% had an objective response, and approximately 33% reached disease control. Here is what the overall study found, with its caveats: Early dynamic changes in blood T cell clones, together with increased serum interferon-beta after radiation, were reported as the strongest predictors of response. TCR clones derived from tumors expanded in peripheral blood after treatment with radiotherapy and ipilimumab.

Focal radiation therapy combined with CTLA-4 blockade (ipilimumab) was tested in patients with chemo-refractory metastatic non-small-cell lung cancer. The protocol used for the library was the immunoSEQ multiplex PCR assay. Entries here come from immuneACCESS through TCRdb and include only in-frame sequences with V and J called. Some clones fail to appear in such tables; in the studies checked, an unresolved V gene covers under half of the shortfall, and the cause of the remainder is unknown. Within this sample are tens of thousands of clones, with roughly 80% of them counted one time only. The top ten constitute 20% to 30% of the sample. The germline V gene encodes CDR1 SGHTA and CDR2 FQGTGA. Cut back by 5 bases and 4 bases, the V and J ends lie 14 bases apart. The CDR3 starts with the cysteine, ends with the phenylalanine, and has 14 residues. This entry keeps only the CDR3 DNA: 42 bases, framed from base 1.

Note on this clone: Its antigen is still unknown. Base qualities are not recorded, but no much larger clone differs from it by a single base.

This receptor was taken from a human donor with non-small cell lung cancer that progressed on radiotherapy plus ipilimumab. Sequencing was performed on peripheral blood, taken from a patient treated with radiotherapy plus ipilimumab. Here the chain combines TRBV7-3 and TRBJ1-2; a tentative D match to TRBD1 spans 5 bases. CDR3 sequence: CASSPTDSSYGYTF. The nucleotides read TGTGCCAGCAGCCCAACCGACAGCAGCTATGGCTACACCTTC.